A selection of T cell receptor beta chains follows, all from one sample in a study of OX40 agonist ivuxolimab in advanced cancers. Produced via immunoSEQ multiplex PCR; TCRdb's table is partial and in-frame only. The sample lists approximately 82,000 clones, roughly 92% seen once, with about 0.6% in the top ten. This sample comprised CD4+ or CD8+ T cells sorted from blood, obtained in a trial of the OX40 agonist ivuxolimab. These receptors all come from an adult with an advanced solid tumor such as melanoma, head and neck, liver or kidney cancer. The CDR3 runs from the conserved cysteine through the conserved F or W. A D gene is named only where the DNA matches it firmly. Size tells how often a clone was seen (once, few, many) or the class of an expanded clone, and some rows leave it out.

cdr3_aa cdr3_nt v_call d_call clone_size j_call
CASSPDGIGNQPQHF TGCGCCAGCAGCCCGGACGGGATTGGCAATCAGCCCCAGCATTTT TRBV5-1 NA NA TRBJ1-5
CASSEASSHNSPLHF TGTGCCAGCAGTGAAGCCTCTAGCCATAATTCACCCCTCCACTTT TRBV2 NA NA TRBJ1-6
CASSLESATDTQYF TGTGCCAGCAGCTTGGAATCGGCCACAGATACGCAGTATTTT TRBV5-8 NA NA TRBJ2-3
CASSYTTGGDYEQYF TGCGCCAGCAGCTATACCACAGGGGGCGACTACGAGCAGTACTTC TRBV5-1 TRBD1 NA TRBJ2-7
CASSNIENTEAFF TGTGCCAGCAGCAACATAGAGAACACTGAAGCTTTCTTT TRBV5-5 NA NA TRBJ1-1
CASSPGTDNEKLFF TGTGCCAGCAGTCCCGGGACTGACAATGAAAAACTGTTTTTT TRBV6-6 NA NA TRBJ1-4
CASRPPTGSGNTIYF TGTGCCAGCAGACCCCCAACAGGCTCTGGAAACACCATATATTTT TRBV6-6 NA NA TRBJ1-3
CASRPPSAHEQFF TGTGCCAGCAGACCCCCCAGCGCCCATGAGCAGTTCTTC TRBV2 NA NA TRBJ2-1
CASSLPGQERRGYTF TGTGCCAGCAGCTTGCCGGGACAGGAAAGACGGGGCTACACCTTC TRBV5-4 TRBD1 NA TRBJ1-2
CASSVGGAQSSYNEQFF TGTGCCAGCAGCGTAGGAGGCGCCCAAAGCTCCTACAATGAGCAGTTCTTC TRBV9 NA NA TRBJ2-1
CASSITTGRVEAFF TGTGCCAGTAGTATTACGACAGGGAGGGTTGAAGCTTTCTTT TRBV19 TRBD1 few TRBJ1-1
CAWSGTGGDNSPLHF TGTGCCTGGAGCGGTACAGGGGGAGATAATTCACCCCTCCACTTT TRBV30 TRBD1 NA TRBJ1-6
CASSYPTSGRQYF TGTGCCAGCAGTTACCCGACTAGCGGGAGGCAGTATTTT TRBV27 TRBD2 NA TRBJ2-3
CASSWDSSDSGNTIYF TGTGCCAGCAGCTGGGACAGTTCCGACTCTGGAAACACCATATATTTT TRBV7-8 TRBD1 few TRBJ1-3
CASIMNTEAFF TGTGCCAGCATAATGAACACTGAAGCTTTCTTT TRBV6-1 NA NA TRBJ1-1
CASRDGSGNTIYF TGTGCCAGCAGGGACGGCTCTGGAAACACCATATATTTT TRBV11-3 NA NA TRBJ1-3
CASSLLEGRDTQYF TGTGCCAGCAGCTTATTGGAGGGCCGAGATACGCAGTATTTT TRBV7-2 NA once TRBJ2-3
CARSWSGGTGELFF TGTGCCAGATCATGGTCGGGGGGTACCGGGGAGCTGTTTTTT TRBV9 TRBD2 NA TRBJ2-2
CASSLVGESNYGYTF TGTGCCAGCAGCTTGGTGGGAGAATCTAACTATGGCTACACCTTC TRBV5-6 NA NA TRBJ1-2
CASSESKRGEAFF TGCGCCAGCAGTGAGTCTAAGAGGGGCGAGGCTTTCTTT TRBV10-2 NA NA TRBJ1-1
CASSSSGVGSYEQYF TGTGCCAGTAGTTCCAGTGGGGTCGGGTCCTACGAGCAGTACTTC TRBV19 NA NA TRBJ2-7
CASSSAAGEKLFF TGCGCCAGCAGCTCTGCGGCGGGTGAAAAACTGTTTTTT TRBV5-1 NA NA TRBJ1-4
CASSLGLADFSYNEQFF TGTGCCAGCAGCTTGGGGCTAGCGGACTTCTCCTACAATGAGCAGTTCTTC TRBV5-4 TRBD2 once TRBJ2-1
CSVEVTEDTEAFF TGCAGCGTTGAAGTTACCGAGGACACTGAAGCTTTCTTT TRBV29-1 NA NA TRBJ1-1
CASSPRGFLSNEQFF TGTGCCAGCTCACCACGGGGTTTTCTCAGCAATGAGCAGTTCTTC TRBV18 NA NA TRBJ2-1
CSVERETQYF TGCAGCGTTGAAAGAGAGACCCAGTACTTC TRBV29-1 NA NA TRBJ2-5
CASSPSYGGYGYTF TGTGCCAGCAGCCCGAGCTATGGGGGTTATGGCTACACCTTC TRBV7-2 NA NA TRBJ1-2
CASSLTTYEQYF TGTGCCAGCAGTCTGACCACCTACGAGCAGTACTTC TRBV5-6 NA NA TRBJ2-7
CASRPYGYTF TGTGCTAGCCGCCCGTATGGCTACACCTTC TRBV7-7 NA NA TRBJ1-2
CASSESGLLRELFF TGTGCCAGCAGTGAATCCGGCCTTCTACGGGAGCTGTTTTTT TRBV2 NA NA TRBJ2-2
CASSKQQVVNEQFF TGTGCCAGCAGCAAGCAACAGGTTGTCAATGAGCAGTTCTTC TRBV5-4 NA NA TRBJ2-1
CASSRTVAKNIQYF TGTGCCAGCAGTCGGACGGTAGCCAAAAACATTCAGTACTTC TRBV6-5 NA NA TRBJ2-4
CASGPDRNYEQYF TGTGCTAGTGGACCCGACAGGAACTACGAGCAGTACTTC TRBV12-5 NA NA TRBJ2-7
CASSLGETDTQYF TGTGCCAGCAGCCTTGGGGAAACAGATACGCAGTATTTT TRBV9 NA NA TRBJ2-3
CASSPGTNSGNTIYF TGTGCCAGCTCACCAGGGACTAACTCTGGAAACACCATATATTTT TRBV18 NA NA TRBJ1-3
CSVAPFLNTEAFF TGCAGCGTTGCACCGTTTCTGAACACTGAAGCTTTCTTT TRBV29-1 NA NA TRBJ1-1
CASSSGGLGSEQFF TGTGCCAGCAGCTCCGGAGGACTTGGCAGTGAGCAGTTCTTC TRBV7-3 NA NA TRBJ2-1
CASSAGDYGYTF TGTGCCAGCAGTGCGGGGGACTATGGCTACACCTTC TRBV6-4 NA NA TRBJ1-2
CAITGQGENTEAFF TGTGCCATCACCGGACAGGGGGAGAACACTGAAGCTTTCTTT TRBV10-3 TRBD1 NA TRBJ1-1
CASSSDRDFYGYTF TGTGCCAGCAGCTCGGACAGGGACTTCTATGGCTACACCTTC TRBV6-5 TRBD1 NA TRBJ1-2